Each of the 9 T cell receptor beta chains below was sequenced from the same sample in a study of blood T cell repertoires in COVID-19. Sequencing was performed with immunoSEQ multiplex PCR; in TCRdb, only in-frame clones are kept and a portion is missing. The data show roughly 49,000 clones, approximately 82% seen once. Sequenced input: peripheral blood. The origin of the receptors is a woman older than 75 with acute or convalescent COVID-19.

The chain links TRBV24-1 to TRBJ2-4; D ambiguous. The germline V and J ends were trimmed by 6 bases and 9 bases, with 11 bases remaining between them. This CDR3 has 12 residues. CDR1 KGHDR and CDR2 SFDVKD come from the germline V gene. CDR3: CATSSPLGIQYF. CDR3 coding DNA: TGTGCCACCAGTTCTCCCCTCGGCATTCAGTACTTC.

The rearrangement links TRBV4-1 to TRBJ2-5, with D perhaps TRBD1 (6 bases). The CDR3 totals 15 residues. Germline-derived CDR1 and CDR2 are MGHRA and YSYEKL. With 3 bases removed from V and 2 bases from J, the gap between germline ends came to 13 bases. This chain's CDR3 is CASSHRTETQETQYF. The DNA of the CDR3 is TGCGCCAGCAGCCATAGGACAGAAACTCAAGAGACCCAGTACTTC.

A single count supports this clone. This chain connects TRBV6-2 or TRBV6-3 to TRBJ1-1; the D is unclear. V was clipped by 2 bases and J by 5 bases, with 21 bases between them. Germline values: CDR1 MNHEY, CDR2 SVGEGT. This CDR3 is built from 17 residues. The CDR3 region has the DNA TGTGCCAGCAGTTACCCGGCGGGCCGAACCCGGGTGACTGAAGCTTTCTTT. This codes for CASSYPAGRTRVTEAFF.

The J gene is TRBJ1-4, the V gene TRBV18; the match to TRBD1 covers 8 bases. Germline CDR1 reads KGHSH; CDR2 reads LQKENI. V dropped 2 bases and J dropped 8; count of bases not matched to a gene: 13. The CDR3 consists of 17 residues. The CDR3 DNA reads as TGTGCCAGCTCACCAGAGGCAGCAGGGGGCGCAGGAGAAAAACTGTTTTTT. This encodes CASSPEAAGGAGEKLFF.

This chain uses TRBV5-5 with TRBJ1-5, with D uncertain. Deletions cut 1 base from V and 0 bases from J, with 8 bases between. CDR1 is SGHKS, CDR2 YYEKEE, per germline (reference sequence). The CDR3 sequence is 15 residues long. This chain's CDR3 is CASSLLEVSNQPQHF. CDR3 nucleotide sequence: TGTGCCAGCAGCTTGTTGGAGGTTAGCAATCAGCCCCAGCATTTT.

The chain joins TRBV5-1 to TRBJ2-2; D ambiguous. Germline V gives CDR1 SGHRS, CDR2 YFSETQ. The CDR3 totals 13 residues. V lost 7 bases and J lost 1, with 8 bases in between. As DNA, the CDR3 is TGCGCCAGCTCTCCTATGAACACCGGGGAGCTGTTTTTT. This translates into CASSPMNTGELFF.

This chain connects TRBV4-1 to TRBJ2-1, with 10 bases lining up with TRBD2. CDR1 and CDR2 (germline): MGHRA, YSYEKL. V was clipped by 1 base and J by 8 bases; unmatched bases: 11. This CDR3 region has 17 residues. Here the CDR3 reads CASSQAGSSGGADEQFF. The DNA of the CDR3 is TGCGCCAGCAGCCAAGCGGGGTCAAGCGGGGGGGCCGATGAGCAGTTCTTC.

The CDR3 is CASSMAGNQPQHF. The CDR3 nucleotides read TGTGCCAGTAGTATGGCGGGCAATCAGCCCCAGCATTTT. The chain links TRBV19 to TRBJ1-5; D gene unclear. CDR3 length equals 13 residues. The germline V gene has CDR1 LNHDA and CDR2 SQIVND (reference sequence). With 3 bases removed from V and 2 bases from J, the gap between germline ends came to 5 bases.

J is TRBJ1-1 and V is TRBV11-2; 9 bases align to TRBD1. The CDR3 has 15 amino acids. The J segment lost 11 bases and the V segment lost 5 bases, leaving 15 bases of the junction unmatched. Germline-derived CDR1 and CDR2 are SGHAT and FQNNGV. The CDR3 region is CASSPIRDREIGAFF. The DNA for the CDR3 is TGTGCCAGCAGCCCGATCCGGGACAGGGAGATAGGGGCTTTCTTT. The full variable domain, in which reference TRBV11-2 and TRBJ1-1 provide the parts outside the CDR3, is EAGVAQSPRYKIIEKRQSVAFWCNPISGHATLYWYQQILGQGPKLLIQFQNNGVVDDSQLPKDRFSAERLKGVDSTLKIQPAKLEDSAVYLCASSPIRDREIGAFFGQGTRLTVV.